The 27 T cell receptor beta chains reported below all come from one sample, sequenced in a study of beta chain features in type 1 diabetes. Isolated RNA was reverse transcribed in full, so expressed TCRB transcripts were sequenced. Sequencing used immunoSEQ multiplex PCR; TCRdb keeps in-frame clones, though not all of them. The repertoire holds just over 450,000 clones, with approximately 31% as singletons. The sequenced material came from naive CD4+ T cells from blood. These receptors came from a man younger than 30 in good health.

This clone was detected only a few times. This chain links TRBV29-1 with TRBJ1-2; D may be TRBD1 (6 bases). Germline V gene data show CDR1 as SQVTM and CDR2 as ANQGSEA. The germline V and J ends were trimmed by 4 bases and 7 bases, with 13 bases remaining between them. This CDR3 comprises 12 residues. The CDR3 is CSVAGRGFGYTF. The CDR3, as DNA: TGCAGCGTTGCCGGCAGGGGTTTTGGCTACACCTTC.

This chain joins TRBV7-2 and TRBJ2-1; 7 bases line up with TRBD1. Trimming at V came to 5 bases and at J to 2 bases, leaving 3 bases not matched to a gene. Per germline, CDR1 SGHTA and CDR2 FQGNSA. The CDR3 contains 14 residues. The CDR3 DNA sequence: TGTGCCAGCAGCAAAGACAGGGCCTACAATGAGCAGTTCTTC. Protein sequence: CASSKDRAYNEQFF.

The chain is built from TRBV30 and TRBJ2-2, with D possibly TRBD1 on 5 matching bases. The germline gives CDR1 GTSNPN, CDR2 SVGIG (reference sequence). This CDR3 has 14 amino acids. Trimming shortened V by 4 bases and J by 2 bases, and 11 bases separated the two germline ends. CDR3 sequence (DNA): TGTGCCTGGAAAAAAGGGGTCAACACCGGGGAGCTGTTTTTT. The encoded protein is CAWKKGVNTGELFF.

This chain connects TRBV5-6 to TRBJ2-5, with D possibly being TRBD1 (6 bases). The V end was cut by 2 bases, the J end by 5 bases, with 10 bases between. There are 13 residues in the CDR3. Germline CDR1 reads SGHDT; CDR2 reads YYEEEE. The CDR3 region is CASSLTGTETQYF. CDR3 DNA: TGTGCCAGCAGCTTAACAGGGACCGAGACCCAGTACTTC. The entire variable domain, with the rest obtained from reference TRBV5-6 and TRBJ2-5, is as follows: DAGVTQSPTHLIKTRGQQVTLRCSPKSGHDTVSWYQQALGQGPQFIFQYYEEEERQRGNFPDRFSGHQFPNYSSELNVNALLLGDSALYLCASSLTGTETQYFGPGTRLLVL.

This clone was picked up a small number of times. The CDR3 is CASSLSAPETQYF. In DNA form, the CDR3 reads TGTGCCAGCAGCTTGTCCGCCCCAGAGACCCAGTACTTC. The chain uses TRBV5-4 and TRBJ2-5; unclear D gene. Trimming stripped 1 base from V and 4 bases from J, with 8 bases between. Germline V gene sequence: CDR1 SGHNT, CDR2 YYREEE (reference sequence). CDR3 length: 13 amino acids.

On this clone itself: The sample has other DNA sequences that encode this CDR3 too. The genes are TRBV30 and TRBJ2-7, with a possible D match to TRBD1 (6 bases). Germline-derived CDR1 and CDR2 are GTSNPN and SVGIG (reference sequence). The CDR3 has 14 residues. The V end was cut by 0 bases, the J end by 1 base, with 10 bases between. The CDR3 is CAWSVQGLSYEQYF. CDR3 in DNA: TGTGCCTGGAGTGTACAGGGCTTGTCCTACGAGCAGTACTTC.

A few counts support this clone. This chain uses TRBV27 with TRBJ2-7; 7 nucleotides agree with TRBD1. V dropped 5 bases and J dropped 1; count of bases not matched to a gene: 8. Germline assignment: CDR1 MNHEY and CDR2 SMNVEV (reference sequence). This CDR3 has 15 residues. In nucleotides, the CDR3 is TGTGCCAGCAGTCTTAGACAGGGAGTATCCTACGAGCAGTACTTC. This translates into CASSLRQGVSYEQYF.

This chain connects TRBV29-1 to TRBJ1-2; D not resolved. The V and J ends lost 4 bases and 7 bases respectively, with 16 bases between them. This CDR3 spans 13 amino acids. Germline lookup yields CDR1 SQVTM and CDR2 ANQGSEA. CDR3: CSVASRLGSGYTF. CDR3 DNA: TGCAGCGTTGCCTCAAGACTGGGAAGTGGCTACACCTTC.

This clone was detected a few times. This rearrangement joins TRBV5-4 to TRBJ2-7; tentative D call: TRBD2 (5 bases). This CDR3 comprises 12 residues. The V gene lost 3 bases and the J gene lost 5 bases, with 9 bases spanning the gap. Germline V gene data show CDR1 as SGHNT and CDR2 as YYREEE (reference sequence). CDR3 nucleotides: TGTGCCAGCAGCTCCCCGGGAAACGAGCAGTACTTC. Translating it yields CASSSPGNEQYF. The complete variable domain, with remaining parts taken from reference TRBV5-4 and TRBJ2-7, reads ETGVTQSPTHLIKTRGQQVTLRCSSQSGHNTVSWYQQALGQGPQFIFQYYREEENGRGNFPPRFSGLQFPNYSSELNVNALELDDSALYLCASSSPGNEQYFGPGTRLTVT.

The V and J genes are TRBV2 and TRBJ2-7; 11 bases line up with TRBD2. Germline-derived CDR1 and CDR2 are SNHLY and FYNNEI. The trim removed 3 bases at V and 4 bases at J, leaving 5 bases unmatched. The CDR3 totals 15 residues. Here the CDR3 DNA reads TGTGCCAGCAGTGACTTGGGACTAGCGGAGTACGAGCAGTACTTC. Its protein product is CASSDLGLAEYEQYF.

This clone has a handful of counts. This sequence joins TRBV5-6 and TRBJ2-1; D unresolved. Per germline, CDR1 SGHDT and CDR2 YYEEEE. Trimming left V 7 bases short and J 9 bases short, with 14 bases between. The CDR3 sequence is 12 residues long. The CDR3 nucleotides read TGTGCCAGCTGCCGACTGGGTGGTGAGCAGTTCTTC. The encoded protein is CASCRLGGEQFF.

This clone was seen more than once but under ten times. The V and J genes are TRBV4-3 and TRBJ2-1, with 8 bases aligning to TRBD2. Germline assignment: CDR1 LGHNA and CDR2 YSLEER. The CDR3 covers 16 residues. V trimming: 3 bases; J trimming: 2 bases; junction bases outside the gene matches: 6. The CDR3 DNA follows: TGCGCCAGCAGCCACCGCGGGGGGAGACCCTACAATGAGCAGTTCTTC. Encoded protein: CASSHRGGRPYNEQFF.

There are a few counts of this clone. The genes are TRBV7-9 and TRBJ2-3, with TRBD2 matching over 10 bases. The CDR3 is 16 residues long. With 2 bases clipped from V and 4 bases from J, the junction kept 6 bases outside the gene matches. Per germline, CDR1 SEHNR and CDR2 FQNEAQ (reference sequence). This chain's CDR3 is CASSLLSGRGPDTQYF. The DNA of the CDR3 is TGTGCCAGCAGCTTATTGAGCGGGAGGGGGCCAGATACGCAGTATTTT.

The chain carries TRBV5-1 and TRBJ2-1, with no clear D. Trimming left V 1 base short and J 7 bases short, with 15 bases between. The CDR3 has 15 residues. Germline assignment: CDR1 SGHRS and CDR2 YFSETQ. The CDR3 DNA reads TGCGCCAGCAGCTTGACGGAACGCCCCGGGAATGAGCAGTTCTTC. The encoded protein is CASSLTERPGNEQFF.

CDR3: CASSIYGTSGVNEQFF. The CDR3 region has the DNA TGTGCCAGTAGTATCTACGGGACTAGCGGAGTCAATGAGCAGTTCTTC. This chain joins TRBV19 and TRBJ2-1; 11 nucleotides align to TRBD2. This CDR3 spans 16 amino acids. V was pared by 3 bases and J by 6 bases, with 7 bases of the junction left unmatched. Germline CDR1 LNHDA, CDR2 SQIVND (reference sequence).

In regard to this clone: In the same sample, other DNA sequences code for this CDR3. The CDR3 sequence: CAWSQSSYEQYF. CDR3 coding DNA: TGTGCCTGGAGTCAGAGCTCCTACGAGCAGTACTTC. The genes are TRBV30 and TRBJ2-7; D is undetermined. V shed 2 bases and J shed 0 bases, with 5 bases lying between them. Per the germline V gene, CDR1 is GTSNPN and CDR2 is SVGIG (reference sequence). The CDR3 consists of 12 residues.

J is TRBJ2-1 and V is TRBV2; no definite D call. Germline V CDR1 and CDR2: SNHLY, FYNNEI. V gave up 6 bases and J gave up 4 bases, with 10 bases separating them. The CDR3 spans 13 residues. The CDR3 DNA follows: TGTGCCAGCAGGACGGGTTCTTACAATGAGCAGTTCTTC. Its translation: CASRTGSYNEQFF.

The V and J genes are TRBV7-2 and TRBJ2-7, with D perhaps TRBD1 (5 bases). The CDR3 loop spans 16 amino acids. Trimming took 3 bases from V and 3 from J, leaving 18 bases between them. The germline CDR1 and CDR2 sequences are SGHTA and FQGNSA. The CDR3 loop is CASSLNFGAPHYEQYF. For the CDR3, the DNA is TGTGCCAGCAGCTTGAACTTTGGGGCGCCTCACTACGAGCAGTACTTC.

The V and J genes are TRBV7-2 and TRBJ1-2; perhaps TRBD1 as D (5 bases). Germline CDR1 reads SGHTA; CDR2 reads FQGNSA. V dropped 7 bases and J dropped 1 base, with 10 bases sitting between them. The CDR3 spans 13 residues. This chain's CDR3 is CASTLQGNYGYTF. CDR3 nucleotides: TGTGCCAGCACCTTGCAGGGTAACTATGGCTACACCTTC.

This chain connects TRBV5-6 to TRBJ2-5; a possible D gene is TRBD1 (6 bases). Trimming pared 0 bases from V and 5 bases from J, leaving 14 bases between. The CDR3 is 15 amino acids. CDR1 is SGHDT, CDR2 YYEEEE, per germline. CDR3 amino acids: CASSLGQGSGETQYF. As DNA, the CDR3 is TGTGCCAGCAGCTTGGGCCAGGGGTCCGGGGAGACCCAGTACTTC. The full variable domain, its missing parts supplied by reference TRBV5-6 and TRBJ2-5, is DAGVTQSPTHLIKTRGQQVTLRCSPKSGHDTVSWYQQALGQGPQFIFQYYEEEERQRGNFPDRFSGHQFPNYSSELNVNALLLGDSALYLCASSLGQGSGETQYFGPGTRLLVL.

The chain uses TRBV7-8 and TRBJ2-4; TRBD2 matches at 12 bases. J was trimmed by 3 bases and V by 0 bases; bases with no gene match: 15. CDR3 length equals 21 residues. CDR1 SGHVS and CDR2 FQNEAQ come from the germline V gene. CDR3 DNA sequence: TGTGCCAGCAGCTTAGCGGCCTTGACTAGCGGGAGTAGGTCGGGCAAAAACATTCAGTACTTC. Protein: CASSLAALTSGSRSGKNIQYF.

The rearrangement uses TRBV29-1 and TRBJ2-3; the D gene could be TRBD1 or TRBD2 (6 bases each). CDR1 and CDR2 (germline): SQVTM, ANQGSEA. This CDR3 spans 14 amino acids. V lost 6 bases to trimming and J lost 5 bases, with 18 bases between them. This chain's CDR3 is CSVTPRGVEDTQYF. Here the CDR3 DNA reads TGCAGCGTCACCCCAAGGGGGGTAGAAGATACGCAGTATTTT.

V is TRBV7-9 and J is TRBJ2-7; 11 bases are shared with TRBD2. In germline, CDR1 is SEHNR, CDR2 FQNEAQ (reference sequence). The CDR3 loop spans 15 amino acids. J was trimmed by 3 bases and V by 5 bases; bases with no gene match: 6. CDR3 amino acids: CASSRGLAVGYEQYF. As DNA, the CDR3 is TGTGCCAGCAGCAGGGGACTAGCGGTGGGCTACGAGCAGTACTTC.

The rearrangement joins TRBV2 to TRBJ2-3; the match to TRBD2 covers 8 bases. The V gene's germline CDR1 is SNHLY and CDR2 FYNNEI. J was trimmed by 0 bases and V by 11 bases; bases with no gene match: 10. This CDR3 is built from 15 residues. The CDR3 reads CAGALSSGSTDTQYF. The CDR3 DNA reads TGTGCCGGAGCCCTTTCTAGCGGGAGCACAGATACGCAGTATTTT.

This sequence joins TRBV2 and TRBJ2-7; D not resolved. This CDR3 is built from 12 residues. CDR1 SNHLY and CDR2 FYNNEI come from the germline V gene. V lost 8 bases and J 7 bases, leaving 15 bases between the germline ends. This CDR3 reads CASGTYGAEQYF. CDR3 DNA: TGTGCCAGCGGAACCTACGGTGCAGAGCAGTACTTC. Full variable domain (rest looked up from reference TRBV2 and TRBJ2-7): EPEVTQTPSHQVTQMGQEVILRCVPISNHLYFYWYRQILGQKVEFLVSFYNNEISEKSEIFDDQFSVERPDGSNFTLKIRSTKLEDSAMYFCASGTYGAEQYFGPGTRLTVT.

There are a few counts of this clone. The chain has TRBV7-2 and TRBJ2-7; D gene uncertain. The CDR3 is made up of 15 amino acids. The V end was cut by 0 bases, the J end by 0 bases, with 9 bases between. Germline V gives CDR1 SGHTA, CDR2 FQGNSA. The CDR3 here is CASSLASGSSYEQYF. In nucleotides, the CDR3 is TGTGCCAGCAGCTTAGCCTCTGGGTCCTCCTACGAGCAGTACTTC. Filled out from reference TRBV7-2 and TRBJ2-7, the complete variable domain reads GAGVSQSPSNKVTEKGKDVELRCDPISGHTALYWYRQSLGQGLEFLIYFQGNSAPDKSGLPSDRFSAERTGGSVSTLTIQRTQQEDSAVYLCASSLASGSSYEQYFGPGTRLTVT.

This clone was seen a handful of times. The chain links TRBV30 to TRBJ1-2, with 11 bases that match TRBD1. Trimming took 4 bases from V and 2 from J; bases not matched to a gene: 6. This CDR3 is built from 15 residues. Germline V CDR1 and CDR2: GTSNPN, SVGIG (reference sequence). CDR3 in DNA: TGTGCCTGGACACACCGGGACAGGGGGAACTATGGCTACACCTTC. Its protein product is CAWTHRDRGNYGYTF.